Below are 23 T cell receptor beta chains sequenced from a single sample in a study of response to subunit inactivated influenza vaccine. A single record per CDR3 protein comes from TCRdb applying MiXCR to the RT-PCR reads. The sample shows roughly 650,000 distinct CDR3 sequences, approximately 14% of them seen only once. Sequencing was performed on PBMCs from blood, taken approximately 15 days before vaccination. All receptors derive from a man aged 50 to 60 who received an inactivated influenza vaccine.

This clonotype was detected a few times. The J gene is TRBJ2-3, the V gene TRBV2, with D possibly being TRBD2 (6 bases). The CDR3 loop spans 15 amino acids. Germline CDR1 is SNHLY and CDR2 is FYNNEI. The germline V and J ends were trimmed by 6 bases and 2 bases, with 15 bases remaining between them. This CDR3 is CASSEPRGNTDTQYF. The DNA for the CDR3 is TGTGCCAGCAGCGAACCCCGGGGGAACACAGATACGCAGTATTTT.

This clonotype was detected only a few times. The chain has TRBV7-3 and TRBJ2-1, with TRBD2 identical over 10 bases. With 2 bases clipped from V and 7 bases from J, the junction kept 11 bases outside the gene matches. The length of the CDR3 is 17 residues. The germline CDR1 and CDR2 sequences are SGHTA and FQGTGA. The CDR3 coding sequence is TGTGCCAGCAGCTTAGGGTCTAGCGGGAGCGTGAGTAATGAGCAGTTCTTC. Its translation is CASSLGSSGSVSNEQFF.

The chain couples TRBV5-1 to TRBJ2-5; no clear D gene. The V gene's germline CDR1 is SGHRS and CDR2 YFSETQ. Trimming stripped 1 base from V and 1 base from J, with 8 bases between. The length of the CDR3 is 14 residues. The CDR3 nucleotides read TGCGCCAGCAGCTTGTCGCGGTTCCAAGAGACCCAGTACTTC. This sequence encodes CASSLSRFQETQYF.

The chain joins TRBV20-1 to TRBJ1-5; the D is unclear. The J call may be wrong; the DNA end is better matched by TRBJ2-3. Germline V gives CDR1 DFQATT, CDR2 SNEGSKA (reference sequence). This CDR3 is 14 amino acids long. CDR3 bases: TGCAGTGCTAGAGACAGCTATAGCAATCAGCCCCAGTATTTT. Translation gives CSARDSYSNQPQYF.

This clonotype was seen once. The chain links TRBV4-2 to TRBJ2-7; weak D call: TRBD2 (5 bases). V was clipped by 4 bases and J by 2 bases, with 18 bases between them. The CDR3 spans 16 residues. CDR1 LGHNA and CDR2 YNFKEQ come from the germline V gene. The CDR3 loop is CASSRLARVHPYEQYF. DNA of the CDR3: TGTGCCAGCAGCCGCCTAGCCCGGGTCCACCCCTACGAGCAGTACTTC.

In its sample, this clonotype was seen a few times. The chain couples TRBV5-1 to TRBJ1-2, with unresolved D. The germline gives CDR1 SGHRS, CDR2 YFSETQ. V was cut by 0 bases and J by 3 bases, with 18 bases left in between. The CDR3 spans 17 residues. This CDR3 is CASSLDGGSSVYYGYTF. CDR3 DNA sequence: TGCGCCAGCAGCTTGGATGGTGGAAGCAGCGTCTACTATGGCTACACCTTC.

This clonotype was seen ten or more times. The chain employs TRBV5-1 and TRBJ2-5; D may match TRBD1 or TRBD2 (5 bases each). The germline V and J ends were trimmed by 0 bases and 2 bases, with 11 bases remaining between them. The CDR3 consists of 15 residues. Germline values: CDR1 SGHRS, CDR2 YFSETQ. DNA of the CDR3: TGCGCCAGCAGCTTGGGGGGGACGGTGCAAGAGACCCAGTACTTC. Protein product: CASSLGGTVQETQYF.

The V call is TRBV5-1, the J call TRBJ2-5; perhaps TRBD2 as D (6 bases). CDR1 and CDR2 from the germline V gene are SGHRS and YFSETQ. CDR3 length: 15 residues. V was cut by 4 bases and J by 7 bases, with 20 bases left in between. The CDR3 nucleotides read TGCGCCAGCAGCGGGGACTCATCCAGGGCGGGGACCCAGTACTTC. Translation gives CASSGDSSRAGTQYF.

This chain links TRBV12-3 or TRBV12-4 with TRBJ2-7; TRBD1 agrees at 9 bases. Trimming cost V 6 bases and J 3 bases; bases outside gene matches: 6. The length of the CDR3 is 14 residues. CDR3 residues: CASRNRGQGYEQYF. DNA of the CDR3: TGTGCCAGCAGGAACAGGGGGCAGGGCTACGAGCAGTACTTC.

The chain is built from TRBV10-3 and TRBJ2-7, with D perhaps TRBD1 (5 bases). Germline V lookup: CDR1 ENHRY, CDR2 SYGVKD. The length of the CDR3 is 12 residues. Trimming pared 6 bases from V and 6 bases from J, leaving 12 bases between. The CDR3 spells CAISQQGAEQYF. The DNA of the CDR3 is TGTGCCATCAGCCAGCAGGGTGCCGAGCAGTACTTC.

The table lists this clonotype with many counts. This sequence joins TRBV5-1 and TRBJ2-5; 10 bases line up with TRBD1. The CDR3 runs to 15 residues. Germline V CDR1 and CDR2: SGHRS, YFSETQ. The V and J ends lost 4 bases and 5 bases, in that order; junction bases with no gene match: 8. The CDR3 coding sequence is TGCGCCAGCAGCACGAGACAGGGGGCCGGGGAGACCCAGTACTTC. This codes for CASSTRQGAGETQYF. Complete variable domain (other parts from reference TRBV5-1 and TRBJ2-5): KAGVTQTPRYLIKTRGQQVTLSCSPISGHRSVSWYQQTPGQGLQFLFEYFSETQRNKGNFPGRFSGRQFSNSRSEMNVSTLELGDSALYLCASSTRQGAGETQYFGPGTRLLVL.

This clonotype was observed a few times. The chain has TRBV28 and TRBJ2-7; D perhaps matches TRBD2 (6 bases). The CDR3 spans 15 residues. The germline V and J ends were trimmed by 10 bases and 1 base, with 20 bases remaining between them. Germline V gene data show CDR1 as MDHEN and CDR2 as SYDVKM. DNA for the CDR3: TGTGCCATCCACACCTCGGGACTCGGATCCTACGAGCAGTACTTC. Amino acids: CAIHTSGLGSYEQYF. Using reference TRBV28 and TRBJ2-7 for the parts outside the CDR3, the full variable domain is DVKVTQSSRYLVKRTGEKVFLECVQDMDHENMFWYRQDPGLGLRLIYFSYDVKMKEKGDIPEGYSVSREKKERFSLILESASTNQTSMYLCAIHTSGLGSYEQYFGPGTRLTVT.

This clonotype was seen a handful of times. The chain uses TRBV5-1 and TRBJ1-1, with D unclear. Per germline, CDR1 SGHRS and CDR2 YFSETQ. Trimming pared 1 base from V and 1 base from J, leaving 8 bases between. The CDR3 runs to 14 residues. Here the CDR3 reads CASSLSVANTEAFF. CDR3 DNA sequence: TGCGCCAGCAGCTTGTCAGTGGCGAACACTGAAGCTTTCTTT.

This clonotype was counted only a few times. The rearrangement links TRBV3-1 to TRBJ2-2; 9 positions agree with TRBD2. The germline gives CDR1 LGHDT, CDR2 YNNKEL (reference sequence). CDR3 length: 16 residues. V lost 4 bases to trimming and J lost 1 base; unmatched junction nucleotides: 4. CDR3: CASSRGLAQNTGELFF. The CDR3 DNA is TGTGCCAGCAGCCGGGGACTAGCCCAGAACACCGGGGAGCTGTTTTTT.

The sample holds a few counts of this clonotype. The genes are TRBV19 and TRBJ2-7; possibly TRBD1 for D (5 bases). The CDR3 length is 13 residues. V gave up 3 bases and J gave up 4 bases, with 10 bases separating them. In germline, CDR1 is LNHDA, CDR2 SQIVND (reference sequence). The CDR3 is CASSMPGPYEQYF. The CDR3 DNA is TGTGCCAGTAGTATGCCAGGGCCATACGAGCAGTACTTC.

This clonotype has a handful of counts. This chain uses TRBV4-3 with TRBJ1-3, with 7 positions matching TRBD1. The junction had 2 bases not matched to a gene; V was cut back by 0 bases and J by 0 bases. The length of the CDR3 is 16 residues. Germline V lookup: CDR1 LGHNA, CDR2 YSLEER. CDR3 DNA sequence: TGCGCCAGCAGCCAAGACAGGGGGATCTCTGGAAACACCATATATTTT. Residues: CASSQDRGISGNTIYF.

This chain connects TRBV5-1 to TRBJ2-3; perhaps TRBD1 as D (5 bases). Trimming cost V 0 bases and J 4 bases, with 9 bases left between them. The CDR3 length is 14 residues. Per germline, CDR1 SGHRS and CDR2 YFSETQ. CDR3 residues: CASSLEGRSDTQYF. The CDR3, as DNA: TGCGCCAGCAGCTTGGAGGGGCGGTCAGATACGCAGTATTTT.

There are a few counts of this clonotype. The chain couples TRBV28 to TRBJ2-7, with D maybe TRBD2 (5 bases). Trimming cost V 5 bases and J 2 bases, with 13 bases left between them. CDR3 size: 14 residues. From germline, CDR1 is MDHEN and CDR2 SYDVKM. The CDR3 is CASSPPNGAYEQYF. For the CDR3, the DNA is TGTGCCAGCAGTCCCCCCAACGGGGCCTACGAGCAGTACTTC.

This clonotype came up a few times. In DNA, the CDR3 is TGTGCCAGCAGCTTAGTTGTGGGACAGGGGAAGTACGAGCAGTACTTC. Translated: CASSLVVGQGKYEQYF. The rearrangement joins TRBV7-8 to TRBJ2-7; 10 nucleotides match TRBD1. The CDR3 has 16 amino acids. From germline, CDR1 is SGHVS and CDR2 FQNEAQ. V was pared by 1 base and J by 4 bases, with 7 bases of the junction left unmatched.

This clonotype was seen ten or more times. The gene calls are TRBV20-1 and TRBJ1-2; a possible D gene is TRBD1 (6 bases). Germline V lookup: CDR1 DFQATT, CDR2 SNEGSKA (reference sequence). Trimming stripped 4 bases from V and 2 bases from J, with 14 bases between. CDR3 length: 14 amino acids. Here the CDR3 DNA reads TGCAGTGCTATGTTCCGACAGGCCAACTATGGCTACACCTTC. This gives the protein CSAMFRQANYGYTF.

For the CDR3, the DNA is TGTGCCAGCAGTTACCGAGATAGCGGGAGAACCTACAATGAGCAGTTCTTC. Its protein is CASSYRDSGRTYNEQFF. The chain couples TRBV6-2 or TRBV6-3 to TRBJ2-1; TRBD2 matches at 9 bases. The CDR3 has 17 amino acids. The germline gives CDR1 MNHEY, CDR2 SVGEGT. V dropped 2 bases and J dropped 2; count of bases not matched to a gene: 7.

Only a few counts were recorded for this clonotype. V gene TRBV10-3 combines with J gene TRBJ2-6; D gene ambiguous. The CDR3 totals 16 residues. Trimming stripped 6 bases from V and 0 bases from J, with 12 bases between. Germline V CDR1 and CDR2: ENHRY, SYGVKD. CDR3 protein: CAIRPGRTSGANVLTF. The CDR3 bases are TGTGCCATCAGACCTGGACGGACCTCTGGGGCCAACGTCCTGACTTTC.

V and J are TRBV20-1 and TRBJ1-2; D not certain. CDR1 and CDR2 from the germline V gene are DFQATT and SNEGSKA (reference sequence). Trimming removed 3 bases from V and 4 bases from J, with 9 bases in between. The CDR3 sequence is 12 residues long. The CDR3: CSASGVGYGYTF. The CDR3, as DNA: TGCAGTGCTAGCGGGGTTGGCTATGGCTACACCTTC.